The sequence of this T cell receptor beta chain was determined in a study of blood T cells in healthy people across ages. Study at large: T cells yielded about one barcoded beta molecule per two cells through template switching.

Per germline, CDR1 SNHLY and CDR2 FYNNEI. The CDR3 sequence is 14 residues long. V was shortened by 7 bases and J by 1 base, with 13 bases between the two germline ends. Through a sample-barcoded 5' primer and a J-beta primer mix, a second PCR was run for roughly 7 to 11 cycles. Individual samples furnished no less than 3 million CDR3-containing paired-end reads apiece. One entry per CDR3 protein results from TCRdb running MiXCR on the 5' RACE reads. In the table there are about 1.4 million distinct CDR3 sequences, 59% of which are singletons. With respect to this clonotype: Its antigen is still unknown.

Study conclusions and caveats: Per million T cells, the diversity of TCR beta decreased roughly linearly as age advanced. It was not known whether donors were CMV positive (a possible confounder of expanded clonotype changes).

The source material was blood. The rearrangement joins TRBV2 to TRBJ2-5, with a weak D call TRBD2 (5 bases). The receptor was derived from a man younger than 30 in good health. Written as DNA, the CDR3 is TGTGCCAGCACCACGATCCGGGGCCAAGAGACCCAGTACTTC. Translating it yields CASTTIRGQETQYF.